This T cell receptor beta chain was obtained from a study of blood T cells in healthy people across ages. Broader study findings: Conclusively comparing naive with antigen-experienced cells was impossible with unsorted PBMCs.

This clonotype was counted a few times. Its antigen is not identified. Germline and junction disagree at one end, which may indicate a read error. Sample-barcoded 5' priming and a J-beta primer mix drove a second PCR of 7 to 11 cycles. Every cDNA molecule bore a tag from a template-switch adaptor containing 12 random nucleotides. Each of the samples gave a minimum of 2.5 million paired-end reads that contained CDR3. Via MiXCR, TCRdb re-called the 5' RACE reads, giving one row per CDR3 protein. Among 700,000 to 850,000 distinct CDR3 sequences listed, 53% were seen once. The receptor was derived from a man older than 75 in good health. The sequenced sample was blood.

In nucleotides, the CDR3 is TGTGCCAGCACCCAGGGTAGCCATCAGCCCCAGCATTTT. Protein: CASTQGSHQPQHF. This chain uses TRBV6-6 with TRBJ1-5; D is possibly TRBD1 (5 bases). Germline CDR1 and CDR2: MNHNY and SVGAGI (reference sequence). The CDR3 has 13 residues.